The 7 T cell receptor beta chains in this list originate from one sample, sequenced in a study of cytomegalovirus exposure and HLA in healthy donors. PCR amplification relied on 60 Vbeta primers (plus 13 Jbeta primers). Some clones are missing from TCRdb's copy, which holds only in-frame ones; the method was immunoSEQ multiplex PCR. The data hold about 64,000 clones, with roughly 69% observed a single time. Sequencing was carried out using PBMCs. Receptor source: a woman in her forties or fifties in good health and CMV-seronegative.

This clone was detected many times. The CDR3 here is CASSLSPRVHTQYF. CDR3 coding DNA: TGTGCCAGCAGTTTATCCCCTAGAGTTCATACGCAGTATTTT. The V gene is TRBV27, the J gene TRBJ2-3; D not certain. V was pared by 0 bases and J by 7 bases, with 11 bases between. CDR3 length equals 14 residues. CDR1 MNHEY and CDR2 SMNVEV come from the germline V gene (reference sequence).

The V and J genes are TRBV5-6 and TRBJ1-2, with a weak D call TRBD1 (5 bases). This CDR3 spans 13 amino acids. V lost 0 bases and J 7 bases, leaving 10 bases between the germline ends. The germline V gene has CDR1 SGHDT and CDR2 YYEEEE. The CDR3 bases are TGTGCCAGCAGCTTGGGGACAACGCTTGGCTACACCTTC. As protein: CASSLGTTLGYTF.

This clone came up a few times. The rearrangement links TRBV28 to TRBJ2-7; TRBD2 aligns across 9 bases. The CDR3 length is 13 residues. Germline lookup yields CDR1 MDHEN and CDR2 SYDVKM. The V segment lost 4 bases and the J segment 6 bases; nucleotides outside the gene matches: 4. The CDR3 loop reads CASSSGLAAEQYF. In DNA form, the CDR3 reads TGTGCCAGCAGTTCGGGACTAGCAGCCGAGCAGTACTTC. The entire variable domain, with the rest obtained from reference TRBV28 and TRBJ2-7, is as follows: DVKVTQSSRYLVKRTGEKVFLECVQDMDHENMFWYRQDPGLGLRLIYFSYDVKMKEKGDIPEGYSVSREKKERFSLILESASTNQTSMYLCASSSGLAAEQYFGPGTRLTVT.

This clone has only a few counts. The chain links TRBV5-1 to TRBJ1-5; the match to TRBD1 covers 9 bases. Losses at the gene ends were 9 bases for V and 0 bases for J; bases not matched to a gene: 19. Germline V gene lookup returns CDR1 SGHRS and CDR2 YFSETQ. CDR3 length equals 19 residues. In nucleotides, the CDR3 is TGCGCCATCAAACCTTATAGGACAGGGGTTGGGTATAGCAATCAGCCCCAGCATTTT. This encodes CAIKPYRTGVGYSNQPQHF.

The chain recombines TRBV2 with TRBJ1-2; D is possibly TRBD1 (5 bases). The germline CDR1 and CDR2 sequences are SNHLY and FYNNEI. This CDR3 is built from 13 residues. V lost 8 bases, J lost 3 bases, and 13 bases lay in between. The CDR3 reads CASGLQVDYGYTF. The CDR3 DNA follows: TGTGCCAGCGGGTTACAGGTGGACTATGGCTACACCTTC. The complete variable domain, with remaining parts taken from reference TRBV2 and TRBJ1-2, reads EPEVTQTPSHQVTQMGQEVILRCVPISNHLYFYWYRQILGQKVEFLVSFYNNEISEKSEIFDDQFSVERPDGSNFTLKIRSTKLEDSAMYFCASGLQVDYGYTFGSGTRLTVV.

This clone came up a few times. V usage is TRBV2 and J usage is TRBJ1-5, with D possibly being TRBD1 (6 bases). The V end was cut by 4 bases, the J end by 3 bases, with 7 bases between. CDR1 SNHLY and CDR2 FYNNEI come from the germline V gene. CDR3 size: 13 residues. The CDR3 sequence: CASSGGPNQPQHF. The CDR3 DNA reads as TGTGCCAGCAGTGGGGGGCCCAATCAGCCCCAGCATTTT. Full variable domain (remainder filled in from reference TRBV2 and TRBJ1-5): EPEVTQTPSHQVTQMGQEVILRCVPISNHLYFYWYRQILGQKVEFLVSFYNNEISEKSEIFDDQFSVERPDGSNFTLKIRSTKLEDSAMYFCASSGGPNQPQHFGDGTRLSIL.

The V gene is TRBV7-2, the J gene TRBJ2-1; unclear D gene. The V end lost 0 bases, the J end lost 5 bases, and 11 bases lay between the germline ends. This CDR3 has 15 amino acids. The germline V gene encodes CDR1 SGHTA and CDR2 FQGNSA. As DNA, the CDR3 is TGTGCCAGCAGCTTAGCAGTAGCCCAGCACAATGAGCAGTTCTTC. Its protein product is CASSLAVAQHNEQFF.